Listed here are 8 T cell receptor beta chains from one sample, sequenced in a study of shared clonotypes between healthy human individuals. Sequencing was performed with immunoSEQ multiplex PCR; in TCRdb, only in-frame clones are kept and a portion is missing. The table includes approximately 92,000 clones, about 70% detected once. Sequenced: memory CD8+ T cells sorted from blood. This sample's subset: CD45RO+ cells pooled with CCR7-negative TemRA cells. Source of these receptors: a man aged 25 to 40 in good health.

A few counts support this clone. The chain is built from TRBV29-1 and TRBJ2-7, with 9 bases identical to TRBD1. Per germline, CDR1 SQVTM and CDR2 ANQGSEA. The CDR3 extends over 15 amino acids. Losses at the gene ends were 2 bases for V and 2 bases for J; bases not matched to a gene: 7. Here the CDR3 DNA reads TGCAGCGTTGAAAGGCGGGACAGGGAAGCCTACGAGCAGTACTTC. It yields the protein CSVERRDREAYEQYF.

The table lists this clone with a count of one. V is TRBV2 and J is TRBJ2-3; possibly TRBD1 or TRBD2 for D (5 bases each). The V end was cut by 5 bases, the J end by 9 bases, with 12 bases between. Germline V gene data show CDR1 as SNHLY and CDR2 as FYNNEI. This CDR3 has 12 residues. The CDR3: CASSLGEGTQYF. DNA for the CDR3: TGTGCCAGCAGTTTGGGGGAAGGGACGCAGTATTTT.

CDR3 in DNA: TGTGCCACCAGCAGAACCGGGACGTACACAGATACGCAGTATTTT. Translation gives CATSRTGTYTDTQYF. This rearrangement joins TRBV15 to TRBJ2-3; D assignment may be TRBD1 or TRBD2 (5 bases each). Germline V gene sequence: CDR1 LNHNV, CDR2 YYDKDF (reference sequence). V was trimmed by 2 bases and J by 2 bases, leaving 11 bases between them. The CDR3 is 15 amino acids. Full variable domain (outside the CDR3, taken from reference TRBV15 and TRBJ2-3): DAMVIQNPRYQVTQFGKPVTLSCSQTLNHNVMYWYQQKSSQAPKLLFHYYDKDFNNEADTPDNFQSRRPNTSFCFLDIRSPGLGDTAMYLCATSRTGTYTDTQYFGPGTRLTVL.

The rearrangement joins TRBV28 to TRBJ1-2; 7 bases are shared with TRBD1. V gave up 8 bases and J gave up 7 bases; unmatched junction bases: 10. The length of the CDR3 is 13 residues. Germline lookup yields CDR1 MDHEN and CDR2 SYDVKM. In DNA form, the CDR3 reads TGTGCCAGCCACGGGGACAGCCAGGGTGGCTACACCTTC. Translated: CASHGDSQGGYTF.

The table lists this clone with a count of one. This rearrangement joins TRBV7-9 to TRBJ2-1; 8 nucleotides line up with TRBD1. The V segment lost 9 bases and the J segment 7 bases; nucleotides outside the gene matches: 11. Germline loops: CDR1 SEHNR, CDR2 FQNEAQ (reference sequence). The CDR3 totals 14 residues. The CDR3 reads CASRLGQGKNEQFF. The CDR3 nucleotides read TGTGCCAGTAGGCTCGGACAGGGTAAAAATGAGCAGTTCTTC.

The count of this clone is one. J is TRBJ2-7 and V is TRBV5-1; D gene uncertain. Per the germline V gene, CDR1 is SGHRS and CDR2 is YFSETQ. This CDR3 region has 15 residues. The ends were cut back, 4 bases at V and 7 bases at J, with 21 bases in the middle. The CDR3, as DNA: TGCGCCAGCAGCCCGGACCCGGCAGCTTCTAGGGAGCAGTACTTC. Amino acid sequence: CASSPDPAASREQYF.

CDR3 in DNA: TGTGCCAGCAGCTTGGCCGATAACGGGGCATTTGGCACCTTC. Amino acids: CASSLADNGAFGTF. The chain employs TRBV4-2 and TRBJ1-2, with a tentative D call TRBD1 (5 bases). CDR1 and CDR2 from the germline V gene are LGHNA and YNFKEQ. This CDR3 has 14 residues. Trimming removed 5 bases at V and 13 bases at J, with 23 bases between.

The chain couples TRBV19 to TRBJ1-1; no definite D call. Looked up from germline, CDR1 is LNHDA and CDR2 is SQIVND (reference sequence). With 8 bases removed from V and 3 bases from J, the gap between germline ends came to 10 bases. The CDR3 runs to 12 residues. CDR3 residues: CASFSDHTEAFF. The CDR3 DNA reads TGTGCCAGTTTTTCGGACCACACTGAAGCTTTCTTT.